The 5 T cell receptor beta chains below were found in one sample sequenced in a study of blood T cell repertoires in COVID-19 (dated by TCRdb to 2018 to 2020). Library preparation employed the immunoSEQ multiplex PCR assay. TCRdb stores this immuneACCESS table with in-frame sequences only. Part of the clones is absent; in the studies checked, under half of the shortfall reflects unresolved V genes, and no reason is known for the rest. Across this sample there are 200,000 to 250,000 clones, with 85% to 90% seen only once. 2.5% to 3.5% of the sample goes to the ten largest clones. Sequenced: peripheral blood. The source of these receptors is a woman aged 55-69 years with acute or convalescent COVID-19.

The rearrangement links TRBV5-4 to TRBJ2-1, with 10 bases matching TRBD2. CDR3 length: 16 residues. Germline V gene sequence: CDR1 SGHNT, CDR2 YYREEE (reference sequence). J was trimmed by 6 bases and V by 2 bases; bases with no gene match: 8. The CDR3 sequence is CASSFPSGGAANEQFF. The CDR3 DNA is TGTGCCAGCAGCTTTCCCAGCGGGGGGGCAGCCAATGAGCAGTTCTTC.

This chain joins TRBV6-2 or TRBV6-3 and TRBJ1-4; 8 positions match TRBD1. Trimming removed 5 bases from V and 13 bases from J; junction bases left unmatched: 9. The CDR3 totals 13 residues. Germline CDR1 is MNHEY and CDR2 is SVGEGT. The CDR3 bases are TGTGCCAGCAGTCAAAGGACAGGGCTCGGACTGTTTTTT. Translated, it gives CASSQRTGLGLFF.

This sequence joins TRBV20-1 and TRBJ1-1, with TRBD1 matching over 9 bases. CDR3 size: 11 residues. V lost 6 bases, J lost 8 bases, and 4 bases stayed unmatched. From germline, CDR1 is DFQATT and CDR2 SNEGSKA (reference sequence). The CDR3: CSARDREEAFF. The CDR3 region has the DNA TGCAGTGCCCGGGACAGGGAGGAAGCTTTCTTT.

The rearrangement uses TRBV7-9 and TRBJ2-7, with 7 bases aligning to TRBD2. V was clipped by 1 base and J by 3 bases; unmatched bases: 6. Germline V gene data show CDR1 as SEHNR and CDR2 as FQNEAQ (reference sequence). The CDR3 extends over 15 amino acids. The CDR3 protein is CASSLVGTTDYEQYF. The CDR3 DNA is TGTGCCAGCAGCTTAGTAGGGACTACAGACTACGAGCAGTACTTC.

The genes are TRBV2 and TRBJ1-2, with TRBD1 matching 9 bases. CDR1 and CDR2 (germline): SNHLY, FYNNEI. V lost 3 bases, J lost 9 bases, and 8 bases stayed unmatched. The CDR3 totals 14 residues. The CDR3 loop reads CASSELTGGWSYTF. The CDR3 nucleotides read TGTGCCAGCAGTGAGCTGACAGGGGGATGGAGCTACACCTTC.